This TCR beta chain was retrieved from a study of cytomegalovirus exposure and HLA in healthy donors. General study points: High specificity and sensitivity for cytomegalovirus status were reported for the classifier. A list of 150 to 200 TCR beta chains associated with cytomegalovirus was given.

Clones were read by immunoSEQ multiplex PCR, and TCRdb kept only the in-frame ones, dropping some. Here the sample spans 95,000 to 150,000 clones, about 90% being singletons. The CDR3 totals 12 residues. V was clipped by 4 bases and J by 4 bases, with 8 bases between them. Germline V lookup: CDR1 SGHVS, CDR2 FQNEAQ. The sample holds one count of this clone. Its antigen is as yet unknown. It was the roughly 130-subject validation cohort, separate from the roughly 700-subject first cohort, to which the donors belonged. This clonotype originated in a woman between 18 and 30 years old in good health and CMV-seronegative. Material: PBMCs. The chain joins TRBV7-8 to TRBJ2-7; D unclear. The DNA of the CDR3 is TGTGCCAGCAGCTCCAACAGTTACGAGCAGTACTTC. Amino acid sequence: CASSSNSYEQYF.